A single sample gave rise to the 2 T cell receptor beta chains below, sequenced in a study of T-cell memory formation after mild COVID-19 (dated by TCRdb to 2020 to 2022). Receptor amplification or capture employed 5' RACE. The sample was run on an Illumina NovaSeq 6000. The raw public reads went through TCRdb reprocessing: fastp at Q25, MiXCR clone calling, in-frame beta chains kept. Here each entry gathers all rows of one CDR3 protein and keeps the most common genes and DNA. The sample has about 410,000 distinct CDR3 sequences on record, about a quarter of them singletons. Roughly 13% of the sample belongs to the ten largest clones. Sequencing used PBMCs or a T cell subset sorted from them (not recorded which). The receptor source for this set is an adult woman who had mild COVID-19 (a few samples of this study predate the infection). The sample titles of this study are shuffled in the database, so cell type and time point are left out; the donor was told from shared clones.

This clonotype has a handful of counts. V gene TRBV3-1 combines with J gene TRBJ2-3, with TRBD1 matching 7 bases. The CDR3 consists of 16 residues. Per the germline V gene, CDR1 is LGHDT and CDR2 is YNNKEL (reference sequence). Trimming removed 2 bases from V and 1 base from J; junction bases left unmatched: 6. CDR3 amino acids: CASSQLDRAGTDTQYF. The DNA for the CDR3 is TGTGCCAGCAGCCAACTCGACAGGGCCGGCACAGATACGCAGTATTTT.

This clonotype was counted between two and nine times. This chain connects TRBV2 to TRBJ2-4, with TRBD2 matching over 8 bases. The germline V gene encodes CDR1 SNHLY and CDR2 FYNNEI. This CDR3 region has 15 residues. J lost 6 bases, V lost 3 bases, and 7 bases had no gene match. CDR3 amino acids: CASSESGSGVNIQYF. As DNA, the CDR3 is TGTGCCAGCAGTGAGAGCGGGAGCGGGGTAAACATTCAGTACTTC.